Reported below is one TCR beta chain. The germline V gene has CDR1 SGHNT and CDR2 YENEEA. Trimming cost V 4 bases and J 4 bases; bases outside gene matches: 1. This CDR3 region has 13 residues. Those enrolled in Seattle joined during active infection and were followed longitudinally afterward. The data were obtained in a study of blood T cell repertoires in COVID-19. Study in general: Samples came from the United States, Italy and Spain, spanning acute and convalescent COVID-19. T cells, B-cell-depleted T cells, or PBMCs supplied cDNA or gDNA.

In the original workflow: By means of reference gene primer amplification, nucleated cell counts were estimated. Profiling relied on immunoSEQ multiplex PCR, and the TCRdb table lists in-frame clones only, not all of them. The D gene and trimming were derived from the DNA, and the V and J assignments and clone size from that table. Among 190,000 or so clones listed, less than 95% were seen once. Sequences were obtained from peripheral blood. The source is a man younger than 40 with COVID-19, enrolled during active disease. The chain is built from TRBV11-3 and TRBJ1-1; 9 nucleotides agree with TRBD1. In nucleotides, the CDR3 is TGTGCCAGCAGCTCGGACAGGGGCACTGAAGCTTTCTTT. This encodes CASSSDRGTEAFF. Supplemented by reference TRBV11-3 and TRBJ1-1, the full variable domain reads EAGVVQSPRYKIIEKKQPVAFWCNPISGHNTLYWYLQNLGQGPELLIRYENEEAVDDSQLPKDRFSAERLKGVDSTLKIQPAELGDSAVYLCASSSDRGTEAFFGQGTRLTVV.